These 14 T cell receptor beta chains were sequenced from one sample in a study of blood T cell repertoires in COVID-19. Assay: immunoSEQ multiplex PCR; the TCRdb copy retains only in-frame clones and omits some. Of fewer than 500,000 clones listed, about nine tenths were seen once; the top ten hold roughly 0.72%. Sequencing was performed on PBMCs or T cells enriched from blood (not recorded which). These TCRs come from a woman aged 18-29 years who had recovered from COVID-19.

The chain links TRBV6-5 to TRBJ2-3; 9 nucleotides match TRBD1. CDR3 length equals 16 residues. Per germline, CDR1 MNHEY and CDR2 SVGAGI. V trimming: 4 bases; J trimming: 1 base; junction bases outside the gene matches: 6. CDR3 sequence (DNA): TGTGCCAGCAGTTTCACAGGGGGCGGTGGCACAGATACGCAGTATTTT. It encodes CASSFTGGGGTDTQYF.

This clone was counted a single time. The CDR3 is CASSSIRPGHQNTEAFF. The CDR3 nucleotides read TGTGCCAGCAGCTCCATCCGTCCGGGACACCAGAACACTGAAGCTTTCTTT. The rearrangement joins TRBV7-9 to TRBJ1-1; tentative D call: TRBD1 (6 bases). Germline-derived CDR1 and CDR2 are SEHNR and FQNEAQ (reference sequence). Trimming removed 4 bases from V and 1 base from J, with 19 bases in between. The CDR3 extends over 17 amino acids.

The J gene is TRBJ2-5, the V gene TRBV7-8; 9 bases align to TRBD2. The germline gives CDR1 SGHVS, CDR2 FQNEAQ. This CDR3 has 14 amino acids. With V trimmed by 7 bases and J by 4 bases, 7 bases remained unmatched. The CDR3 sequence: CASTQRGVGETQYF. CDR3 DNA sequence: TGTGCCAGCACCCAGCGGGGGGTCGGAGAGACCCAGTACTTC.

The V call is TRBV15, the J call TRBJ2-5; D call uncertain. This CDR3 region has 15 residues. Trimming took off 0 bases at V and 3 bases at J, with 11 bases between the two ends. Germline values: CDR1 LNHNV, CDR2 YYDKDF (reference sequence). CDR3 sequence: CATSRDLTSEETQYF. CDR3 nucleotides: TGTGCCACCAGCAGAGATCTTACCAGTGAAGAGACCCAGTACTTC.

The chain couples TRBV5-6 to TRBJ2-5; 7 bases align to TRBD2. This CDR3 is built from 12 residues. Trimming at V came to 6 bases and at J to 5 bases, leaving 4 bases not matched to a gene. The germline V gene encodes CDR1 SGHDT and CDR2 YYEEEE. The CDR3 is CASNSGGETQYF. The CDR3 DNA sequence: TGTGCCAGCAATTCCGGGGGGGAGACCCAGTACTTC.

V and J are TRBV12-5 and TRBJ1-5; 10 nucleotides match TRBD1. Germline assignment: CDR1 LGHNT and CDR2 FRNRAP. The V and J ends lost 6 bases and 5 bases, in that order; junction bases with no gene match: 7. The CDR3 covers 15 residues. The DNA for the CDR3 is TGTGCTAGTGGGTCCGGGACAGGGGATGATCAGCCCCAGCATTTT. It translates to CASGSGTGDDQPQHF. Drawing the rest from reference TRBV12-5 and TRBJ1-5, the complete variable domain is DARVTQTPRHKVTEMGQEVTMRCQPILGHNTVFWYRQTMMQGLELLAYFRNRAPLDDSGMPKDRFSAEMPDATLATLKIQPSEPRDSAVYFCASGSGTGDDQPQHFGDGTRLSIL.

V usage is TRBV25-1 and J usage is TRBJ1-5, with D hard to call. V shed 6 bases and J shed 3 bases, with 12 bases lying between them. The CDR3 is 14 amino acids. The V gene's germline CDR1 is MGHDK and CDR2 SYGVNS. Here the CDR3 reads CASSHGVHNQPQHF. Here the CDR3 DNA reads TGTGCCAGCAGCCACGGGGTCCACAATCAGCCCCAGCATTTT.

V and J are TRBV5-1 and TRBJ1-2; weak D call: TRBD1 (5 bases). Trimming stripped 4 bases from V and 5 bases from J, with 18 bases between. This CDR3 spans 15 amino acids. Germline values: CDR1 SGHRS, CDR2 YFSETQ. The CDR3 DNA is TGCGCCAGCAGCCCCCGGGTAGGACACCCTTATGGCTACACCTTC. Its translation is CASSPRVGHPYGYTF.

This chain joins TRBV5-1 and TRBJ2-7, with D maybe TRBD2 (6 bases). With 4 bases removed from V and 0 bases from J, the gap between germline ends came to 14 bases. The CDR3 consists of 15 residues. Germline V gives CDR1 SGHRS, CDR2 YFSETQ. The CDR3 region has the DNA TGCGCCAGCAGCGCAACTTTCGGGGGCTCCTACGAGCAGTACTTC. Translated, it gives CASSATFGGSYEQYF. Combining the CDR3 with reference TRBV5-1 and TRBJ2-7 gives the whole variable domain KAGVTQTPRYLIKTRGQQVTLSCSPISGHRSVSWYQQTPGQGLQFLFEYFSETQRNKGNFPGRFSGRQFSNSRSEMNVSTLELGDSALYLCASSATFGGSYEQYFGPGTRLTVT.

The V gene is TRBV6-5, the J gene TRBJ1-5; no clear D. Germline-derived CDR1 and CDR2 are MNHEY and SVGAGI. The CDR3 totals 14 residues. As DNA, the CDR3 is TGTTCCTCTCAAAGAGGTAATAGCAATCAGCCCCAGCATTTT. This codes for CSSQRGNSNQPQHF.

The V and J genes are TRBV2 and TRBJ2-7; 7 positions agree with TRBD1. V gave up 2 bases and J gave up 3 bases; unmatched junction bases: 4. This CDR3 is 14 amino acids long. From germline, CDR1 is SNHLY and CDR2 FYNNEI. CDR3 sequence reads: CASSERGQSYEQYF. The CDR3, as DNA: TGTGCCAGCAGTGAAAGGGGACAGAGCTACGAGCAGTACTTC.

The chain carries TRBV7-9 and TRBJ2-2, with 7 bases identical to TRBD1. The germline CDR1 and CDR2 sequences are SEHNR and FQNEAQ (reference sequence). The CDR3 extends over 17 amino acids. V was clipped by 5 bases and J by 2 bases; unmatched bases: 11. CDR3 in amino acids: CASSPSLGGSNTGELFF. The CDR3 DNA reads as TGTGCCAGCAGCCCCAGCCTAGGGGGCTCTAACACCGGGGAGCTGTTTTTT.

V is TRBV12-3 or TRBV12-4 and J is TRBJ2-7, with 9 bases identical to TRBD1. This CDR3 is 13 amino acids long. Germline trimming cut 6 bases from V and 3 bases from J; bases unmatched to any gene: 3. The CDR3 coding sequence is TGTGCCAGCAGGGGGACAGGGAGCTACGAGCAGTACTTC. The encoded protein is CASRGTGSYEQYF.

This clone was found once. J is TRBJ2-7 and V is TRBV5-5, with 12 nucleotides matching TRBD1. The CDR3 is made up of 16 amino acids. V gave up 0 bases and J gave up 7 bases; unmatched junction bases: 8. Germline V lookup: CDR1 SGHKS, CDR2 YYEKEE (reference sequence). CDR3 residues: CASSLAGGQGAGEQYF. CDR3 nucleotide sequence: TGTGCCAGCAGCTTGGCCGGGGGACAGGGGGCGGGAGAGCAGTACTTC.